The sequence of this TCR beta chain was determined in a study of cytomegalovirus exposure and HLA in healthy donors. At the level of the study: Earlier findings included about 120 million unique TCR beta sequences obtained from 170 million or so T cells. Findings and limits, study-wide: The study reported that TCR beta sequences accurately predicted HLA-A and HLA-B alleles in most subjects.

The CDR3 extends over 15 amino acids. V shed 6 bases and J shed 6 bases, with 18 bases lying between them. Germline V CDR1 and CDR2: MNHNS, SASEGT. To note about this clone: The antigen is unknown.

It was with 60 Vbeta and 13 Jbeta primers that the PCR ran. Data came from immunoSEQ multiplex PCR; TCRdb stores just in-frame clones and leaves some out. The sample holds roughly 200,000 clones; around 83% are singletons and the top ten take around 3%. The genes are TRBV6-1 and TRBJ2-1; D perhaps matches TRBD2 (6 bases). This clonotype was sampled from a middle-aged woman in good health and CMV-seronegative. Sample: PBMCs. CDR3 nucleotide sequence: TGTGCCAGCAGGGGGGGACTTGCCAGCCCCAATGAGCAGTTCTTC. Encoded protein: CASRGGLASPNEQFF.